One sample yielded the 18 T cell receptor beta chains listed below, sequenced in a study of blood T cells in healthy people across ages. Together with a sample-barcoded 5' primer, a J-beta primer mix was included in a second PCR lasting about 7 to 12 cycles. TCRdb re-called the 5' RACE reads with MiXCR, one entry per CDR3 protein. The table has around 800,000 distinct CDR3 sequences, more than 35% seen once. Specimen: blood. These receptors were obtained from a man older than 75 in good health.

This rearrangement joins TRBV12-3 or TRBV12-4 to TRBJ2-4, with 10 bases fitting TRBD2. This CDR3 region has 14 residues. After removal of 3 bases from V and 8 bases from J, the junction contained 4 bases not matched to a gene. CDR3 in DNA: TGTGCCAGCAGTTTTAACAGCGGGGGGGACATTCAGTACTTC. Translation gives CASSFNSGGDIQYF.

This chain joins TRBV28 and TRBJ2-7; a possible D gene is TRBD1 (5 bases). Germline CDR1 MDHEN, CDR2 SYDVKM. Deletions cut 8 bases from V and 6 bases from J, with 17 bases between. CDR3 length: 13 amino acids. The CDR3 spells CASSRPRGGEQYF. Written as DNA, the CDR3 is TGTGCCAGCTCCCGGCCAAGGGGTGGCGAGCAGTACTTC.

V usage is TRBV6-2 or TRBV6-3 and J usage is TRBJ2-7; TRBD1 or TRBD2 may be the D gene (6 bases each). Trimming removed 0 bases from V and 1 base from J, with 19 bases in between. The germline V gene has CDR1 MNHEY and CDR2 SVGEGT. The CDR3 spans 18 residues. DNA of the CDR3: TGTGCCAGCAGTTACTCGGATAGGATGGGGGGCAAATCCTACGAGCAGTACTTC. Amino acids: CASSYSDRMGGKSYEQYF.

The rearrangement uses TRBV7-9 and TRBJ2-1, with D perhaps TRBD2 (5 bases). This CDR3 is 16 amino acids long. Trimming took 5 bases from V and 0 from J, leaving 14 bases between them. CDR1 SEHNR and CDR2 FQNEAQ come from the germline V gene (reference sequence). The CDR3 nucleotides read TGTGCCAGCAGCCCGCCGTTTGGAGGCTCCTACAATGAGCAGTTCTTC. Encoded protein: CASSPPFGGSYNEQFF.

This clonotype was observed a few times. J is TRBJ1-5 and V is TRBV10-3, with D perhaps matching TRBD1 (6 bases). The V gene lost 6 bases and the J gene lost 0 bases, with 12 bases spanning the gap. The germline gives CDR1 ENHRY, CDR2 SYGVKD. The CDR3 totals 15 residues. This CDR3 is CAIREGGDSNQPQHF. CDR3 DNA: TGTGCCATCAGAGAAGGGGGGGATAGCAATCAGCCCCAGCATTTT.

The rearrangement uses TRBV20-1 and TRBJ2-5; possibly TRBD1 or TRBD2 for D (5 bases each). The CDR3 spans 15 residues. Between the trimmed V and J ends, which lost 6 bases and 5 bases, there was a span of 22 bases. The germline gives CDR1 DFQATT, CDR2 SNEGSKA (reference sequence). The CDR3 loop is CSARGYRGFGETQYF. As DNA, the CDR3 is TGCAGTGCCCGCGGGTATAGGGGATTCGGGGAGACCCAGTACTTC.

This chain links TRBV29-1 with TRBJ2-5; D is perhaps TRBD1 or TRBD2 (6 bases each). Trimming took off 5 bases at V and 1 base at J, with 17 bases between the two ends. The germline V gene has CDR1 SQVTM and CDR2 ANQGSEA. This CDR3 has 15 residues. CDR3 sequence (DNA): TGCAGCGTTAAAATCCGGGGGCGGATCCAAGAGACCCAGTACTTC. Encoded protein: CSVKIRGRIQETQYF.

The genes are TRBV7-2 and TRBJ1-2; D not certain. Germline assignment: CDR1 SGHTA and CDR2 FQGNSA. This CDR3 is built from 15 residues. Trimming took off 1 base at V and 2 bases at J, with 11 bases between the two ends. The CDR3 is CASSLVGWLNYGYTF. CDR3 coding DNA: TGTGCCAGCAGCTTAGTGGGATGGCTGAACTATGGCTACACCTTC. The full variable domain, with the rest looked up from reference TRBV7-2 and TRBJ1-2, is GAGVSQSPSNKVTEKGKDVELRCDPISGHTALYWYRQSLGQGLEFLIYFQGNSAPDKSGLPSDRFSAERTGGSVSTLTIQRTQQEDSAVYLCASSLVGWLNYGYTFGSGTRLTVV.

This clonotype was found a few times. This rearrangement joins TRBV4-2 to TRBJ2-5, with 11 bases matching TRBD2. From germline, CDR1 is LGHNA and CDR2 YNFKEQ. V shed 0 bases, J shed 6 bases, and the junction held 3 bases outside the gene matches. CDR3 length: 15 residues. CDR3 protein: CASSQDTSGSQTQYF. The CDR3 bases are TGTGCCAGCAGCCAAGATACTAGCGGGAGTCAGACCCAGTACTTC.

This clonotype was recorded at least ten times. The chain uses TRBV27 and TRBJ2-6; D is undetermined. Trimming stripped 6 bases from V and 4 bases from J, with 19 bases between. The CDR3 runs to 17 residues. CDR1 and CDR2 (germline): MNHEY, SMNVEV (reference sequence). The CDR3 DNA follows: TGTGCCAGCAGACGCCTGCTTTCCAGCAACGGGGCCAACGTCCTGACTTTC. It codes for CASRRLLSSNGANVLTF.

The table lists this clonotype with a few counts. This rearrangement joins TRBV4-2 to TRBJ2-3; a possible D gene is TRBD2 (6 bases). Between the trimmed V and J ends, which lost 0 bases and 5 bases, there was a span of 15 bases. The CDR3 is 16 amino acids. Per the germline V gene, CDR1 is LGHNA and CDR2 is YNFKEQ. CDR3 loop: CASSQDGGDLGDTQYF. CDR3 nucleotide sequence: TGTGCCAGCAGCCAAGATGGCGGGGATCTTGGAGATACGCAGTATTTT.

This clonotype was recorded at least ten times. The gene calls are TRBV12-3 or TRBV12-4 and TRBJ1-5; the D is unclear. The CDR3 is made up of 14 amino acids. V lost 6 bases, J lost 2 bases, and 11 bases lay in between. CDR3 nucleotide sequence: TGTGCCAGCAGCCCAACCGGGGGCAATCAGCCCCAGCATTTT. Protein sequence: CASSPTGGNQPQHF.

The J gene is TRBJ2-7, the V gene TRBV3-1; TRBD2 matches 7 bases. V lost 5 bases to trimming and J lost 5 bases; unmatched junction nucleotides: 3. This CDR3 has 12 amino acids. Germline loops: CDR1 LGHDT, CDR2 YNNKEL (reference sequence). Here the CDR3 reads CASSKTSNEQYF. DNA of the CDR3: TGTGCCAGCAGCAAGACTAGCAACGAGCAGTACTTC.

This sequence joins TRBV24-1 and TRBJ2-4; 9 bases fit TRBD1. V was clipped by 2 bases and J by 3 bases; unmatched bases: 7. The CDR3 is made up of 17 amino acids. Germline V gene sequence: CDR1 KGHDR, CDR2 SFDVKD. The CDR3 DNA reads as TGTGCCACCAGTGATTCTCCGGGACAGGGTTTCAAAAACATTCAGTACTTC. Protein sequence: CATSDSPGQGFKNIQYF.

The chain couples TRBV6-5 to TRBJ2-3, with no clear D. The CDR3 extends over 14 amino acids. CDR1 is MNHEY, CDR2 SVGAGI, per germline. V was clipped by 3 bases and J by 4 bases, with 11 bases between them. CDR3 sequence reads: CASSYGVGPDTQYF. The CDR3 nucleotides are TGTGCCAGCAGTTATGGAGTAGGCCCAGATACGCAGTATTTT.

V gene TRBV7-9 combines with J gene TRBJ2-3; 15 bases are a match to TRBD2. Looked up from germline, CDR1 is SEHNR and CDR2 is FQNEAQ (reference sequence). The V gene end was trimmed by 5 bases and the J gene end by 6 bases; junction bases not matched to a gene: 12. This CDR3 has 18 amino acids. The CDR3 loop reads CASSRTSGGANYDDTQYF. Written as DNA, the CDR3 is TGTGCCAGCAGCAGGACTAGCGGGGGGGCTAATTATGACGATACGCAGTATTTT.

This chain joins TRBV12-3 or TRBV12-4 and TRBJ1-2, with D possibly TRBD1 on 6 matching bases. V gave up 0 bases and J gave up 7 bases, with 15 bases separating them. This CDR3 comprises 15 residues. In nucleotides, the CDR3 is TGTGCCAGCAGTTTAGCACCGACAGGTTCTTTTGGCTACACCTTC. Its translation: CASSLAPTGSFGYTF.

The sample holds a few counts of this clonotype. J is TRBJ2-1 and V is TRBV5-6; no clear D. This CDR3 spans 15 amino acids. Germline values: CDR1 SGHDT, CDR2 YYEEEE. The V end was cut by 1 base, the J end by 0 bases, with 8 bases between. The CDR3 spells CASSLWTPSYNEQFF. CDR3 DNA sequence: TGTGCCAGCAGCTTGTGGACGCCCTCCTACAATGAGCAGTTCTTC.